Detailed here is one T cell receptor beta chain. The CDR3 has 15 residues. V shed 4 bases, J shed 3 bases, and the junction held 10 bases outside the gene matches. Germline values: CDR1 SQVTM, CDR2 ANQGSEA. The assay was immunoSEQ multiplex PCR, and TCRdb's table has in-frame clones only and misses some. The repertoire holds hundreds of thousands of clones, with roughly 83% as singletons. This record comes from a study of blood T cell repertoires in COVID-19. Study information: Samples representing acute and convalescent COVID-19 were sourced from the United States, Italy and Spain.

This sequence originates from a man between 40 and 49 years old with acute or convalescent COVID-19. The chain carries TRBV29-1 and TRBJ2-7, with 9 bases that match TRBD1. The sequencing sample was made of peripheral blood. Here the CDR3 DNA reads TGCAGCGTTGCACCCGTGGACAGGGGCGGCTACGAGCAGTACTTC. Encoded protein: CSVAPVDRGGYEQYF.